These T cell receptor beta chains were read from a single sample in a study of blood T cell repertoires in COVID-19. This table comes from immunoSEQ multiplex PCR, and its TCRdb copy is limited to in-frame clones, with some not included. The data hold 150,000 to 200,000 clones, with approximately 80% observed a single time. Input material: PBMCs or T cells enriched from blood (not recorded which). These receptors were taken from a man aged 45-65 years who had recovered from COVID-19. Each CDR3 is given with its conserved first and last residue. The D gene is left open where the match is weak. Size is omitted from some rows. Given values are once, few, many or a class for expanded clones.

clone size	D gene	V gene	J gene	CDR3 protein	CDR3 DNA
-	-	TRBV10-1	TRBJ2-1	CASSEAAGSYNEQFF	TGCGCCAGCAGTGAGGCTGCGGGCTCCTACAATGAGCAGTTCTTC
-	-	TRBV19	TRBJ2-5	CASGVLYQETQYF	TGTGCCAGTGGAGTACTGTACCAAGAGACCCAGTACTTC
-	TRBD1	TRBV5-1	TRBJ2-1	CASTRDRTVDEQFF	TGCGCCAGCACTCGGGACAGGACGGTAGATGAGCAGTTCTTC
-	-	TRBV5-6	TRBJ2-1	CASSSGLTFSYNEQFF	TGTGCCAGCAGCTCGGGACTTACTTTCTCCTACAATGAGCAGTTCTTC
-	TRBD1	TRBV7-8	TRBJ2-2	CASSLYRGLAGELFF	TGTGCCAGCAGTTTGTACAGGGGGTTGGCCGGGGAGCTGTTTTTT
-	TRBD1	TRBV11-2	TRBJ2-7	CASSLDRQYEQYF	TGTGCCAGCAGCTTGGACAGGCAATACGAGCAGTACTTC
-	-	TRBV28	TRBJ2-2	CASSSTGTYGELFF	TGTGCCAGCAGTTCCACAGGGACCTACGGGGAGCTGTTTTTT
-	-	TRBV7-9	TRBJ2-7	CASSPQDYEQYF	TGTGCCAGCAGTCCACAAGACTACGAGCAGTACTTC
-	-	TRBV19	TRBJ1-1	CASSMGQGQEAFF	TGTGCCAGTAGTATGGGCCAGGGGCAGGAAGCTTTCTTT
many	TRBD1	TRBV2	TRBJ2-7	CASIYSDRSYEQYF	TGTGCCAGCATCTACTCGGACAGGTCCTACGAGCAGTACTTC
-	-	TRBV5-1	TRBJ1-2	CASSPGPGDGYTF	TGCGCCAGCAGCCCTGGGCCGGGGGATGGCTACACCTTC
-	TRBD1	TRBV2	TRBJ2-2	CASRETTGDASNTGELFF	TGTGCCAGCAGGGAAACAACAGGGGATGCTTCGAACACCGGGGAGCTGTTTTTT
-	-	TRBV11-2	TRBJ2-3	CASSLLRGMGTDTQYF	TGTGCCAGCAGCTTACTTAGGGGGATGGGGACAGATACGCAGTATTTT
-	TRBD2	TRBV6-4	TRBJ2-6	CASSDSYGLAGALSSGANVLTF	TGTGCCAGCAGTGACTCTTACGGACTAGCGGGAGCCCTAAGCTCTGGGGCCAACGTCCTGACTTTC
-	-	TRBV24-1	TRBJ2-7	CATSDGASQYF	TGTGCCACCAGTGATGGGGCCTCACAGTACTTC
few	TRBD1	TRBV29-1	TRBJ1-6	CSASVGTGANSPLHF	TGCAGCGCCTCGGTGGGGACAGGGGCGAATTCACCCCTCCACTTT
-	TRBD1	TRBV28	TRBJ1-4	CASSPSDRLREKLFF	TGTGCCAGCAGTCCCTCGGACAGGTTAAGAGAAAAACTGTTTTTT
-	-	TRBV24-1	TRBJ1-5	CATSDPKVGDYQPQHF	TGTGCCACCAGTGACCCTAAGGTGGGGGACTATCAGCCCCAGCATTTT
-	-	TRBV19	TRBJ2-7	CASSIAGGSLYEQYF	TGTGCCAGTAGTATAGCCGGAGGATCCCTCTACGAGCAGTACTTC